This TCR beta chain derives from a study of CD8 T cells in ankylosing spondylitis (dated by TCRdb to the late 2010s). For context, the study as a whole: T cell receptor beta repertoires were profiled in healthy donors and ankylosing spondylitis patients so that disease-linked TCR variants could be found. The full study cohort was made up of 25 ankylosing spondylitis patients and about a hundred healthy donors. Peripheral blood was sampled, and synovial fluid was also collected from ankylosing spondylitis patients.

Overall study outcomes, separate from this receptor: Blood from ankylosing spondylitis patients appeared to be characterized by a TCR beta motif made up of seven or eight highly homologous amino acid variants. The disease-linked clones had a CD8+ phenotype and were found at relatively low frequencies in peripheral blood. According to the report, matched synovial fluid samples from ankylosing spondylitis patients were significantly enriched for the disease-linked clones. Some TCR beta motif variants had previously been reported in synovial fluid and blood of reactive arthritis patients, which suggested common disease-initiation mechanisms.

The germline V and J ends show losses of 6 bases and 0 bases respectively, and no gene match explains 5 bases of the junction. The CDR3 contains 15 residues, cysteine and phenylalanine counted. The entry retains the CDR3 DNA only, 45 bases that are in frame from base 1. The table lists this clonotype with many counts. No cognate antigen has been identified for it. Within one base of it there is no much larger clone, and no base qualities were kept. Sequencing was carried out with an Illumina HiSeq 2500. Quantitative 5'-RACE with molecular barcodes was used to prepare TCR beta libraries. Concerning the study's data processing: A new computational method based on a probabilistic model of VDJ rearrangement was used to identify disease-linked TCR variants. TCRdb trimmed public reads at Q25 via fastp, called clones via MiXCR and kept in-frame beta chains. CDR3 protein sequences are deduplicated, and each keeps its most common genes and DNA. None of the V and J calls come from the authors' own analysis; TCRdb made them. Here the sample has more than 200,000 distinct CDR3 sequences; about 24% occur a single time. The ten biggest clones cover over 0.55% of the sample.

The sequencing input was blood, either unsorted or a sorted T cell fraction (not recorded which). This receptor chain uses TRBV12-3 or TRBV12-4 and TRBJ2-4, and 7 junctional nucleotides match TRBD1. This clonotype originated in a male donor with ankylosing spondylitis or in good health (not recorded which). The CDR3 loop reads CASSRDSQAKNIQYF. The DNA reads TGTGCCAGCAGCCGGGACAGTCAAGCCAAAAACATTCAGTACTTC.